The present T cell receptor (beta chain) was sequenced within a study of CD8 T cells in Susac syndrome. The T cells that were sequenced for TCR beta were CD8+ and CD4+ cells from blood. Random hexamers served to reverse transcribe roughly 0.45 to 1 ug RNA. TCRdb redid the calling of the immunoSEQ multiplex PCR reads with MiXCR, one entry per CDR3 protein. The sample has about 180,000 distinct CDR3 sequences, 94% seen once. This clonotype was seen once. The CDR3 totals 15 residues. In germline, CDR1 is MGHDK, CDR2 SYGVNS. After removal of 3 bases from V and 2 bases from J, the junction contained 7 bases not matched to a gene.

The V and J genes are TRBV25-1 and TRBJ2-7, with 7 bases fitting TRBD2. The TCR was taken from a human donor with Susac syndrome. Sequenced sample: CD4+ T cells from PBMCs. The CDR3 DNA reads TGTGCCAGCAGTGACAAGCGGGGTATCCCCTACGAGCAGTACTTC. Translated, it gives CASSDKRGIPYEQYF.